This TCR beta chain was recovered during a study of long-term antiretroviral therapy in people with HIV. The CDR3 runs to 13 residues. Germline loops: CDR1 SGHNT, CDR2 YYREEE (reference sequence). V was cut by 0 bases and J by 4 bases, with 7 bases left in between. Researchers ran immunoSEQ v3.0 at survey level. Clones were read by immunoSEQ multiplex PCR, and TCRdb kept only the in-frame ones, dropping some. Among about 23,000 clones listed, roughly 82% were seen once. This TCR derives from a man aged 45-65 years with HIV. The sample was unsorted PBMCs, taken 0.3 years after starting antiretroviral therapy. The gene calls are TRBV5-4 and TRBJ1-1, with a weak D call TRBD1 (5 bases). The CDR3, as DNA: TGTGCCAGCAGCTTGGGGAGGGGCACTGAAGCTTTCTTT. It specifies CASSLGRGTEAFF.